Sequencing of this T cell receptor (beta chain) was carried out in a study of blood T cell repertoires in COVID-19. Per germline, CDR1 SGHNT and CDR2 YYREEE (reference sequence). V trimming: 6 bases; J trimming: 5 bases; junction bases outside the gene matches: 7. CDR3 size: 13 residues. The assay was immunoSEQ multiplex PCR, and TCRdb's table has in-frame clones only and misses some. The table has 130,000 or so clones, more than 80% seen once. The chain employs TRBV5-4 and TRBJ2-5; 7 bases line up with TRBD2. The receptor was derived from a man between 70 and 80 years old with active or convalescent COVID-19. Sequencing was carried out using peripheral blood. The CDR3 nucleotides are TGTGCCAGCACCCAGGGCGGGAGTGAGACCCAGTACTTC. This codes for CASTQGGSETQYF.